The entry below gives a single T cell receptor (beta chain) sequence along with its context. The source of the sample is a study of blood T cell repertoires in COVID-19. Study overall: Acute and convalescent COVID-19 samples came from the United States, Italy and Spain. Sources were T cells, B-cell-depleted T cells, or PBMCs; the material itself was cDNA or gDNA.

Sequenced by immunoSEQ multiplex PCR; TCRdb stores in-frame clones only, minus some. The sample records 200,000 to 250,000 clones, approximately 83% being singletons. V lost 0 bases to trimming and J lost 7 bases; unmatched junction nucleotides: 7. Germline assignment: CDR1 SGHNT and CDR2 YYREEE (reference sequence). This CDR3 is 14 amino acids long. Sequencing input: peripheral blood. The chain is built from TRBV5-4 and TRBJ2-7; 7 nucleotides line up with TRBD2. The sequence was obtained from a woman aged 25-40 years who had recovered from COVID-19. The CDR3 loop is CASSLGGRAREQYF. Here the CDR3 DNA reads TGTGCCAGCAGCTTGGGAGGGAGGGCCCGTGAGCAGTACTTC.